This T cell receptor (beta chain) was captured in a study of metastatic and nonmetastatic thyroid tumors. Study-wide background: Across peripheral blood and tumor or nodule tissue samples taken from malignant and benign thyroid patients, the repertoires were compared with one another. Study outcomes and limitations: Within blood and tumor, benign nodules reportedly had significantly lower TCR beta diversity than malignant thyroid tumors did.

Trimming left V 5 bases short and J 8 bases short, with 19 bases between. Per germline, CDR1 PRHDT and CDR2 FYEKMQ (reference sequence). The CDR3 runs to 15 residues. Original processing notes: Between-group CDR3 differences, defined by clinicopathological status, yielded a distant-metastasis classifier for papillary thyroid cancer. TCRdb reanalyzed the PCR reads via MiXCR. The authors' filters were not applied to this entry. The repertoire has approximately 70,000 clones, just over 4% of them found once; the top ten carry 20% to 25%. Until they underwent thyroid surgery, no patient had received any treatment. At least ten counts were recorded for this clone. Antigen specificity is unknown.

The material sequenced was blood. The chain combines TRBV13 with TRBJ2-1, with D perhaps given as TRBD1 or TRBD2 (5 bases each). The TCR originated in a female donor with papillary thyroid cancer or a benign thyroid nodule (not recorded which). Some clones in this sample may be carry-over from other donors' samples. Here the CDR3 reads CASSPRRLDNYEQFF. CDR3 sequence (DNA): TGTGCCAGCAGCCCCAGGAGGCTGGACAATTATGAGCAGTTCTTC. The full variable domain, its missing parts supplied by reference TRBV13 and TRBJ2-1, is AAGVIQSPRHLIKEKRETATLKCYPIPRHDTVYWYQQGPGQDPQFLISFYEKMQSDKGSIPDRFSAQQFSDYHSELNMSSLELGDSALYFCASSPRRLDNYEQFFGPGTRLTVL.